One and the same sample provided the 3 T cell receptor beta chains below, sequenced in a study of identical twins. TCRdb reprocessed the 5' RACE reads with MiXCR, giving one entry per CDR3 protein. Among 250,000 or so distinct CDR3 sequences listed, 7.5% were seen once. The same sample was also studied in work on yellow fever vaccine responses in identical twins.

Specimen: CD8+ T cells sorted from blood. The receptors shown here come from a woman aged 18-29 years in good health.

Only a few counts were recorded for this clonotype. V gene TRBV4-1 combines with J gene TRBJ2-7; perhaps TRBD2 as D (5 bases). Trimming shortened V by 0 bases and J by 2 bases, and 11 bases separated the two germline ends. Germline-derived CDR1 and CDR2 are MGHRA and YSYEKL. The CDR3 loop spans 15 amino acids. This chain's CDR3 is CASSQDQWGAYEQYV. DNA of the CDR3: TGCGCCAGCAGCCAAGATCAGTGGGGAGCCTACGAGCAGTACGTC.

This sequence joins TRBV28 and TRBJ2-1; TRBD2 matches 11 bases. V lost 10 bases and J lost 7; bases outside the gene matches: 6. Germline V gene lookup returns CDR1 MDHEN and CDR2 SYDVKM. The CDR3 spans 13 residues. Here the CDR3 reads CATATSGANEQFF. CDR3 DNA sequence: TGTGCCACTGCGACTAGCGGGGCGAATGAGCAGTTCTTC.

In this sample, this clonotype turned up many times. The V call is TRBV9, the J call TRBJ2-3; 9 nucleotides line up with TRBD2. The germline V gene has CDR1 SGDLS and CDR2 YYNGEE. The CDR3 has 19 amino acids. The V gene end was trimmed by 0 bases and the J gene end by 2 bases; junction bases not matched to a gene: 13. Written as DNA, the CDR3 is TGTGCCAGCAGCGTAGTGGGGAGGGCGACTAGCGGAGTCACAGATACGCAGTATTTT. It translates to CASSVVGRATSGVTDTQYF.